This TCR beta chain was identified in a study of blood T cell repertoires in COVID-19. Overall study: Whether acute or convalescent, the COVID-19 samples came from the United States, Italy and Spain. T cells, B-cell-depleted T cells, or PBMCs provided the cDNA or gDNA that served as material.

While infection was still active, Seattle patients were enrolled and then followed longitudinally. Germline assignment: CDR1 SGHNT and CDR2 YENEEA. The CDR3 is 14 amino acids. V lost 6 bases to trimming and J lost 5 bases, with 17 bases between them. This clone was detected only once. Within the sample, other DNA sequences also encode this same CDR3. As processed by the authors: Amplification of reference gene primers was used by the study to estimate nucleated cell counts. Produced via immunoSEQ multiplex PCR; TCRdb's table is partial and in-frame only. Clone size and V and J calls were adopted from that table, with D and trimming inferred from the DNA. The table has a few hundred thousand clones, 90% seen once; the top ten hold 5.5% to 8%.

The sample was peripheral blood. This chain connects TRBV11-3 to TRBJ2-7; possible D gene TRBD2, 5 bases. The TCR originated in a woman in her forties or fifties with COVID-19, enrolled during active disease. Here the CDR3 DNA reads TGTGCCAGCAGTCTACCGGGGAGCAGCCACGAGCAGTACTTC. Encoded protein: CASSLPGSSHEQYF.